This T cell receptor (beta chain) was profiled in a study of CD8 T cells in ankylosing spondylitis. Study outcomes and limitations: Disease-associated clones were CD8+ and fairly uncommon in peripheral blood. The authors reported significant enrichment of disease-linked clones in matched ankylosing spondylitis synovial fluid. Seemingly characteristic of ankylosing spondylitis blood was a TCR beta motif consisting of about 8 highly homologous variants. Reactive arthritis synovial fluid and blood were previously reported to contain some motif variants.

Quantitative 5'-RACE with molecular barcodes produced the TCR beta libraries. In TCRdb, the 5' RACE reads were re-called with MiXCR into one record per CDR3 protein. The sample contains 700,000 to 1,000,000 distinct CDR3 sequences, 10% to 15% of which appear only once. Between the trimmed V and J ends, which lost 4 bases and 5 bases, there was a span of 17 bases. This CDR3 contains 16 residues. Germline V gene data show CDR1 as MGHRA and CDR2 as YSYEKL. A remark on this clonotype: What it recognizes is unknown.

V usage is TRBV4-1 and J usage is TRBJ2-2, with D possibly matching TRBD1 (6 bases). Sequences were obtained from blood, either unsorted or a sorted T cell fraction (not recorded which). The sequence was obtained from a male donor with ankylosing spondylitis. CDR3 DNA sequence: TGCGCCAGCAGCCGAGACGACAGGACCCGGACCGGGGAGCTGTTTTTT. This sequence encodes CASSRDDRTRTGELFF.